Listed here are 19 T cell receptor beta chains from one sample, sequenced in a study of blood T cells in healthy people across ages. PCR was performed a second time for about 7 to 12 cycles using a sample-barcoded 5' primer and a J-beta primer mix. TCRdb re-called the 5' RACE reads through MiXCR, storing one row per CDR3 protein. The sample lists around 790,000 distinct CDR3 sequences, 44% occurring once. The sample was blood. These receptors originate from a man aged 55 to 70 in good health.

The chain employs TRBV20-1 and TRBJ1-2; D may be TRBD1 (6 bases). The CDR3 has 14 amino acids. The germline V and J ends were trimmed by 4 bases and 3 bases, with 15 bases remaining between them. Germline CDR1 is DFQATT and CDR2 is SNEGSKA (reference sequence). CDR3: CSAKIPGVDYGYTF. For the CDR3, the DNA is TGCAGTGCTAAGATTCCAGGGGTCGACTATGGCTACACCTTC.

The rearrangement uses TRBV19 and TRBJ2-1; 9 bases agree with TRBD2. V gave up 2 bases and J gave up 4 bases; unmatched junction bases: 9. The CDR3 has 17 residues. Germline V gene data show CDR1 as LNHDA and CDR2 as SQIVND (reference sequence). The CDR3 protein is CASSIRASGVVYNEQFF. The CDR3, as DNA: TGTGCCAGTAGTATAAGGGCTAGCGGGGTGGTATACAATGAGCAGTTCTTC.

The chain uses TRBV7-2 and TRBJ2-3; D tentatively reads TRBD1 or TRBD2 (5 bases each). Germline CDR1 reads SGHTA; CDR2 reads FQGNSA. V lost 5 bases and J lost 2, with 14 bases in between. The CDR3 runs to 15 residues. CDR3 coding DNA: TGTGCCAGCAGCCCCGGGTGGGGGACCACAGATACGCAGTATTTT. Amino acid sequence: CASSPGWGTTDTQYF.

The chain recombines TRBV5-5 with TRBJ1-2, with TRBD1 identical over 7 bases. Per the germline V gene, CDR1 is SGHKS and CDR2 is YYEKEE (reference sequence). Germline trimming cut 3 bases from V and 2 bases from J; bases unmatched to any gene: 1. The CDR3 loop spans 13 amino acids. The CDR3 DNA sequence: TGTGCCAGCAGCTGGACAGGAAACTATGGCTACACCTTC. Protein sequence: CASSWTGNYGYTF.

The V call is TRBV7-9, the J call TRBJ2-7, with 11 bases that match TRBD1. This CDR3 contains 15 residues. Germline V lookup: CDR1 SEHNR, CDR2 FQNEAQ (reference sequence). V was pared by 5 bases and J by 3 bases, with 6 bases of the junction left unmatched. The CDR3 DNA is TGTGCCAGCAGCATAGGACAGGGGGCCCACTACGAGCAGTACTTC. Encoded protein: CASSIGQGAHYEQYF.

As concerns this clonotype: Possible read error: a much larger clone is one base away. This chain joins TRBV20-1 and TRBJ2-1; D is perhaps TRBD1 (5 bases). The assigned J gene may be wrong: the sequence end matches TRBJ2-7 better. Germline V gene data show CDR1 as DFQATT and CDR2 as SNEGSKA (reference sequence). This CDR3 spans 16 amino acids. The DNA for the CDR3 is TGCAGTGCTAGAGGGTGGGGCCCAAGCTCCTACAATGAGCAGTACTTC. Residues: CSARGWGPSSYNEQYF.

This chain links TRBV2 with TRBJ1-1; D is ambiguous. Per germline, CDR1 SNHLY and CDR2 FYNNEI. V was trimmed by 4 bases and J by 3 bases, leaving 12 bases between them. This CDR3 has 14 residues. The CDR3 sequence is CASSAGGRDTEAFF. In DNA, the CDR3 is TGTGCCAGCAGTGCCGGCGGCCGGGACACTGAAGCTTTCTTT.

This chain links TRBV3-1 with TRBJ1-4, with TRBD1 as a possible D gene (5 bases). The V and J ends lost 2 bases and 11 bases respectively, with 15 bases between them. Germline CDR1 LGHDT, CDR2 YNNKEL (reference sequence). The CDR3 extends over 14 amino acids. CDR3 nucleotides: TGTGCCAGCAGCCAATCGGTCAGGGAGGGGAAACTGTTTTTT. This sequence encodes CASSQSVREGKLFF.

Concerning this clonotype: This likely comes from a read error, as the CDR3 has no conserved phenylalanine or tryptophan at its end. This chain uses TRBV4-3 with TRBJ2-1; 8 bases are a match to TRBD1. V lost 0 bases and J lost 7; bases outside the gene matches: 17. Germline V gene sequence: CDR1 LGHNA, CDR2 YSLEER. The CDR3 has 19 amino acids. The CDR3 reads CASSQDYTGRRQGLNEQFL. The CDR3 DNA sequence: TGCGCCAGCAGCCAAGATTATACCGGTAGGAGACAGGGGTTGAATGAGCAGTTCTTA.

In its sample, this clonotype was seen a few times. The chain carries TRBV12-3 or TRBV12-4 and TRBJ1-4, with a tentative D call TRBD1 (6 bases). Trimming took off 7 bases at V and 10 bases at J, with 13 bases between the two ends. The CDR3 extends over 12 amino acids. The CDR3 reads CASTPGGRKLFF. CDR3 nucleotide sequence: TGTGCCAGCACCCCTGGGGGCAGAAAACTGTTTTTT.

In regard to this clonotype: A read error may explain this, as a much larger clone is one base away. The chain carries TRBV4-3 and TRBJ2-7; a weak D match, TRBD1 (5 bases). This CDR3 has 15 amino acids. Looked up from germline, CDR1 is LGHNA and CDR2 is YSLEER. The chain's CDR3 is CASGQDRDSLYEQYF. CDR3 bases: TGCGCCAGCGGCCAAGATCGTGACAGTTTGTACGAGCAGTACTTC.

V gene TRBV6-5 combines with J gene TRBJ2-6; D may be TRBD1 (6 bases). The CDR3 is made up of 18 amino acids. Germline V gene lookup returns CDR1 MNHEY and CDR2 SVGAGI. V was clipped by 0 bases and J by 0 bases, with 12 bases between them. The DNA of the CDR3 is TGTGCCAGCAGTTACTCCCAGGGGCGATCCTCTGGGGCCAACGTCCTGACTTTC. This codes for CASSYSQGRSSGANVLTF.

The chain joins TRBV5-6 to TRBJ2-3, with D uncertain. The V end lost 1 base, the J end lost 4 bases, and 13 bases lay between the germline ends. The length of the CDR3 is 15 residues. Germline V gene lookup returns CDR1 SGHDT and CDR2 YYEEEE. The CDR3: CASSLLRQAADTQYF. The CDR3 bases are TGTGCCAGCAGCTTGCTTAGGCAGGCAGCAGATACGCAGTATTTT.

The V gene is TRBV29-1, the J gene TRBJ2-4; D not resolved. The end of the DNA aligns better with TRBJ2-7, so the J call may be wrong. Looked up from germline, CDR1 is SQVTM and CDR2 is ANQGSEA. CDR3 length: 15 residues. The CDR3 coding sequence is TGCAGCGTTGAAGACGAGAGTCTTGACCTCTACGAGCAGTACTTC. Translating it yields CSVEDESLDLYEQYF.

This sequence joins TRBV5-1 and TRBJ2-1; no definite D call. Germline V gene lookup returns CDR1 SGHRS and CDR2 YFSETQ. CDR3 length equals 15 residues. Trimming pared 1 base from V and 0 bases from J, leaving 8 bases between. The CDR3 DNA follows: TGCGCCAGCAGCTTGTCACTGAGCTCCTACAATGAGCAGTTCTTC. Translation gives CASSLSLSSYNEQFF.

The genes are TRBV3-1 and TRBJ1-2; 10 bases line up with TRBD1. This CDR3 spans 14 amino acids. Trimming cost V 0 bases and J 7 bases; bases outside gene matches: 2. Per germline, CDR1 LGHDT and CDR2 YNNKEL (reference sequence). This CDR3 is CASSQERDRGGYTF. The CDR3 DNA reads as TGTGCCAGCAGCCAAGAACGGGACAGGGGTGGCTACACCTTC. The variable domain in full, completed from reference TRBV3-1 and TRBJ1-2, reads DTAVSQTPKYLVTQMGNDKSIKCEQNLGHDTMYWYKQDSKKFLKIMFSYNNKELIINETVPNRFSPKSPDKAHLNLHINSLELGDSAVYFCASSQERDRGGYTFGSGTRLTVV.

This chain joins TRBV9 and TRBJ1-2; no reliable D call. Per germline, CDR1 SGDLS and CDR2 YYNGEE. The CDR3 spans 13 residues. V was trimmed by 5 bases and J by 4 bases, leaving 12 bases between them. As DNA, the CDR3 is TGTGCCAGCAGATCGTCTGGCTCCTATGGCTACACCTTC. Protein sequence: CASRSSGSYGYTF.

This clonotype was counted between two and nine times. The V and J genes are TRBV6-4 and TRBJ2-1, with 7 bases fitting TRBD2. After removal of 6 bases from V and 7 bases from J, the junction contained 15 bases not matched to a gene. In germline, CDR1 is MRHNA, CDR2 SNTAGT. This CDR3 region has 16 residues. CDR3: CASSLTPETSLNEQFF. CDR3 in DNA: TGTGCCAGCAGCCTCACCCCCGAGACTAGCTTAAATGAGCAGTTCTTC.

The sample holds a few counts of this clonotype. The chain is built from TRBV5-1 and TRBJ2-3; D possibly corresponds to TRBD2 (5 bases). V shed 0 bases and J shed 6 bases, with 11 bases lying between them. This CDR3 has 14 amino acids. CDR1 SGHRS and CDR2 YFSETQ come from the germline V gene. As DNA, the CDR3 is TGCGCCAGCAGCTTGGCGGAGGTGATGGATACGCAGTATTTT. Amino acid sequence: CASSLAEVMDTQYF.